This T cell receptor beta chain originates from a study of shared clonotypes between healthy human individuals. Study-wide context: Aged between 18 and 49, the donors were a couple of women and a few men. Each donor contributed plates that comprised three CD4 naive, three CD4 memory, two CD8 naive and one CD8 memory. The study's findings and limits: When naive CD4 clonotypes were compared across several donors, about 4.8% were shared.

With 6 bases clipped from V and 6 bases from J, the junction kept 7 bases outside the gene matches. Germline lookup yields CDR1 MNHEY and CDR2 SMNVEV (reference sequence). CDR3 length equals 15 residues. Terminally differentiated effector memory CD45RA+ cells were left out of the naive CD8 fraction, which was CD45RO-negative and positively selected for CCR7. Here immunoSEQ multiplex PCR was the method, and the copy in TCRdb shows in-frame clones only, minus some. The sample holds hundreds of thousands of clones, around 95% seen once. Comment on this clone: Its antigen is not identified.

The chain carries TRBV27 and TRBJ2-3; 12 positions agree with TRBD2. This clonotype originated in a woman aged 25 to 45 in good health. The specimen sequenced was naive CD8+ T cells sorted from blood. CDR3 protein: CASSGLAGIYDTQYF. As DNA, the CDR3 is TGTGCCAGCAGCGGACTAGCGGGAATATATGATACGCAGTATTTT.